This T cell receptor beta chain derives from a study of shared clonotypes between healthy human individuals (TCRdb year 2020). Some background on the complete study: The cohort comprised a couple of women and a few men aged 18 to 49 years. For each donor, three plates each were used for CD4 naive and CD4 memory, two plates were used for CD8 naive, and one plate was used for CD8 memory. Between about 0.85 and 9.5 billion PBMCs per donor were obtained by leukapheresis. The study deeply sequenced blood TCR repertoires of about 5 healthy adults to estimate repertoire size and the extent of clonotype sharing between individuals. To increase sequencing depth and limit assay-specific biases, TCR repertoire library preparation and sequencing were carried out by different laboratories using diverse techniques.

The germline V gene (reference sequence) gives CDR1 as GTSNPN and CDR2 as SVGIG. Reading from cysteine to phenylalanine, the CDR3 counts 14 amino acids. Only the CDR3 region is kept as DNA, spanning 42 bases read in frame from base 1. Broader findings and caveats from the paper: Compared with non-shared clonotypes, clonotypes shared by all four sorted-subset donors had higher generation probabilities. Naive subsets generally had larger estimated clonotype richness than memory subsets. Across four donors, about 5% of naive CD4, around 3.3% of naive CD8, 2% to 2.5% of memory CD4, and about 0.44% of memory CD8 clonotypes were shared. Only blood was sampled, and tissue TCR repertoires likely differ from those in blood. Rarefaction of sorted-subset datasets indicated incomplete sequencing despite the large sequencing depth. Pairwise subsampling indicated that sequencing depth was expected to affect the degree of clonotype sharing among donors. Because the study included a small number of donors, the genetic and exposure-history diversity represented was limited.

A word on this clone: Its antigen remains unidentified. At one end, the junction sequence differs from germline, possibly due to a read error.

TCR CDR3 regions were amplified from genomic DNA by multiplex PCR using the deep immunoSEQ assay. Extracted genomic DNA from each cell subset was spread evenly across all wells of several immunoSEQ 96-well plates, with each plate serving as a replicate. Each replicate PCR for sorted subsets received about 220 ng genomic DNA, equal to about 30,000 T cell genomes. Purified libraries were quantified with a Qubit 3.0 fluorometer, sized on a Bioanalyzer 2100, and re-quantified with the KAPA Library Quantification kit. Every immunoSEQ 96-well plate was sequenced on a dedicated single-read 150-cycle Illumina NextSeq 550 flow cell. The source study handled its data this way. The immunoSEQ output contained only junctional sequences without quality scores, so filtering could not match that applied to full-length reads. To assign V/J genes and CDR3, sequences were annotated using PyIR, a Python wrapper for IgBLAST v1.9, with IMGT germline references. Reads were removed for weak V/J assignments (E-value above 1e-6), missing CDR3, stop codons, out-of-frame junctions, or ambiguous translated residues. A V3J clonotype was defined by an identical inferred V gene, J gene, and CDR3 amino acid sequence. The percentage overlap between two repertoires was calculated by dividing the number of shared unique clonotypes by the size of the smaller repertoire. Richness of each repertoire was evaluated using RTK rarefaction, the Chao1 estimator, and Recon v2.1 estimates of unobserved clonotypes. Generation probabilities were computed with OLGA for all TCRbeta clonotypes obtained by the gDNA method from several donors. TCRdb took this table from immuneACCESS and kept in-frame rearrangements with V and J called. Such tables lack part of the clones; where checked against another copy, unresolved V genes explain under half of the gap, and the rest is unexplained. The V and J calls and clone size were taken over from that table, and D and trimming were inferred from the DNA. The sample table records about 380,000 clones; around 96% of these occur just once. The top ten hold approximately 0.3% of the sample.

The donors were healthy, HIV-negative adults who had no recently reported acute infections or vaccinations. Every donor was a Caucasian adult living in Nashville, Tennessee, USA. CD8 memory samples were composed of magnetically selected CD45RO+ cells combined with CCR7-negative CD45RA+ effector memory (TemRA) cells. Blood was collected by leukapheresis, and PBMCs were isolated by Ficoll-Histopaque density gradient centrifugation and then cryopreserved in liquid nitrogen vapor phase. Analytical flow cytometry was used to check the purity and quantity of each magnetically sorted T cell population. Each sorted fraction had its genomic DNA isolated and then quantified by UV absorbance on a Nanodrop 2000c.

This receptor was taken from a man between 25 and 39 years old in good health. Material for sequencing was memory CD8+ T cells sorted from blood. The cell subset or site label here, explained by the study, means: CD45RO+ cells pooled with CCR7-negative TemRA cells. This receptor chain uses TRBV30 and TRBJ2-7; 8 of the junction bases match TRBD2. The CDR3 protein: CVWSRGTRYYEQYF. The bases are TGTGTCTGGAGCCGCGGGACTAGATACTACGAGCAGTACTTC.